Listed here is a single T cell receptor beta chain. Germline V gives CDR1 SGHTA, CDR2 FQGNSA. Trimming shortened V by 4 bases and J by 7 bases, and 13 bases separated the two germline ends. This CDR3 spans 13 amino acids. TCRdb passed the RT-PCR reads through MiXCR, listing each CDR3 protein once. The sample shows under 850,000 distinct CDR3 sequences, less than 20% of them seen only once. These data are taken from a study of response to subunit inactivated influenza vaccine. The sequence derives from a man aged 50-59 years who received an inactivated influenza vaccine. This specimen consisted of PBMCs from blood, obtained 4 to 6 days after vaccination. The chain joins TRBV7-2 to TRBJ2-5; D perhaps matches TRBD2 (5 bases). The CDR3: CASSSGGLGTQYF. The CDR3 DNA reads TGTGCCAGCAGCTCCGGAGGTTTGGGGACCCAGTACTTC.